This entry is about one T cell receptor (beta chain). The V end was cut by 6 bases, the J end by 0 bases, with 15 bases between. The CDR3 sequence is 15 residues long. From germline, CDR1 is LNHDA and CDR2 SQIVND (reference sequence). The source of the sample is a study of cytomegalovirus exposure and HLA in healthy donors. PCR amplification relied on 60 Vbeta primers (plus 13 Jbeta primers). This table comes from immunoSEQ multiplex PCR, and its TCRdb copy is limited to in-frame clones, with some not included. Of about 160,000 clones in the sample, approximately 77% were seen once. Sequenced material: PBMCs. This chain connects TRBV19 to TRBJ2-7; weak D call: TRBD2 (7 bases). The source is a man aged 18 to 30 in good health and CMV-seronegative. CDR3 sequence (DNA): TGTGCCAGTAGGGGGGGGGACACAGGCTCCTACGAGCAGTACTTC. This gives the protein CASRGGDTGSYEQYF.